Here is one T cell receptor (beta chain) with its context. Other DNA sequences in the same sample also yield this CDR3. Trimming pared 0 bases from V and 9 bases from J, leaving 4 bases between. This CDR3 has 11 amino acids. Germline V gene lookup returns CDR1 SGHRS and CDR2 YFSETQ. Sequencing used immunoSEQ multiplex PCR; TCRdb keeps in-frame clones, though not all of them. The table lists about 2.1 million clones, about 93% of them singletons, with around 1.7% in the top ten. The sample originates from a study of shared clonotypes between healthy human individuals. Whole-study context: Used for every donor were three CD4 naive, three CD4 memory, two CD8 naive and one CD8 memory plate.

Naivety among CD8 cells was defined by CD45RO negativity and positive CCR7 selection, thereby excluding terminally differentiated effector memory CD45RA+ cells. Sequencing was carried out using naive CD8+ T cells from PBMCs. The origin of this receptor is a man younger than 30 in good health. Some clones in this sample may be carry-over from other donors' samples. The genes are TRBV5-1 and TRBJ2-1, with D uncertain. DNA for the CDR3: TGCGCCAGCAGCTTGGCCGGTGAGCAGTTCTTC. It encodes CASSLAGEQFF. Combining the CDR3 with reference TRBV5-1 and TRBJ2-1 gives the whole variable domain KAGVTQTPRYLIKTRGQQVTLSCSPISGHRSVSWYQQTPGQGLQFLFEYFSETQRNKGNFPGRFSGRQFSNSRSEMNVSTLELGDSALYLCASSLAGEQFFGPGTRLTVL.